These 17 T cell receptor beta chains were all obtained from the same sample, sequenced in a study of CD8 T cells in Susac syndrome. With random hexamers, 0.5 to 1 ug RNA was reverse transcribed. TCRdb reanalysed the immunoSEQ multiplex PCR reads using MiXCR and keeps one entry per CDR3 protein. This sample has a few hundred thousand distinct CDR3 sequences, with 95% found just once. Source material: CD4+ T cells from PBMCs. The receptors come from a human donor with multiple sclerosis.

This chain uses TRBV29-1 with TRBJ1-2; D not resolved. V was cut by 5 bases and J by 8 bases, with 21 bases left in between. This CDR3 is built from 14 residues. Germline V CDR1 and CDR2: SQVTM, ANQGSEA. For the CDR3, the DNA is TGCAGCGTTCAATTTCAAGAGGGAGTCTGGGGCTACACCTTC. Translation: CSVQFQEGVWGYTF.

The CDR3, as DNA: TGTGCCAGCAGTACACGCCGGCTGGGGAAACTGTTTTTT. It specifies CASSTRRLGKLFF. The V and J genes are TRBV12-3 or TRBV12-4 and TRBJ1-4, with D uncertain. V was clipped by 5 bases and J by 11 bases, with 15 bases between them. This CDR3 region has 13 residues.

This chain uses TRBV15 with TRBJ2-7; the match to TRBD2 covers 7 bases. V trimming: 1 base; J trimming: 4 bases; junction bases outside the gene matches: 13. The CDR3 runs 17 residues. Germline V gene sequence: CDR1 LNHNV, CDR2 YYDKDF (reference sequence). CDR3 region: CATSRARGEKNRYEQYF. CDR3 DNA sequence: TGTGCCACCAGCAGAGCTCGGGGGGAGAAAAATAGATACGAGCAGTACTTC.

This chain links TRBV4-1 with TRBJ2-7; D uncertain. Between the trimmed V and J ends, which lost 0 bases and 1 base, there was a span of 16 bases. Germline V lookup: CDR1 MGHRA, CDR2 YSYEKL. The CDR3 loop spans 17 amino acids. The chain's CDR3 is CASSQDHPAAVSYEQYF. The CDR3 DNA reads TGCGCCAGCAGCCAAGATCATCCGGCTGCAGTGTCCTACGAGCAGTACTTC.

The rearrangement joins TRBV5-4 to TRBJ1-2; D unresolved. Trimming pared 0 bases from V and 6 bases from J, leaving 9 bases between. CDR3 length: 13 residues. The V gene's germline CDR1 is SGHNT and CDR2 YYREEE (reference sequence). CDR3 in amino acids: CASSLAGFNGYTF. CDR3 nucleotide sequence: TGTGCCAGCAGCTTGGCGGGATTCAATGGCTACACCTTC.

This chain uses TRBV21-1 with TRBJ2-5. TRBV21-1 is a listed pseudogene. The CDR3 spans 11 residues. The CDR3 DNA reads TGTGCCAGCAGCAACGAGGAGACCCAGTACTTC. Translation gives CASSNEETQYF.

The chain uses TRBV6-1 and TRBJ2-1, with D perhaps given as TRBD1 or TRBD2 (5 bases each). Germline CDR1 and CDR2: MNHNS and SASEGT. The CDR3 contains 16 residues. Trimming pared 2 bases from V and 4 bases from J, leaving 15 bases between. CDR3 bases: TGTGCCAGCAGTGAATACGTACACAGGACTTACAATGAGCAGTTCTTC. Amino acids: CASSEYVHRTYNEQFF.

The chain has TRBV15 and TRBJ1-6, with D tentatively TRBD1 (5 bases). From germline, CDR1 is LNHNV and CDR2 YYDKDF (reference sequence). CDR3 length: 17 residues. Trimming removed 0 bases at V and 0 bases at J, with 9 bases between. CDR3 sequence: CATSRDWGSSYNSPLHF. In nucleotides, the CDR3 is TGTGCCACCAGCAGAGATTGGGGCAGCTCCTATAATTCACCCCTCCACTTT.

The CDR3 is CASSSLDFYNEQFF. Written as DNA, the CDR3 is TGTGCCAGCAGCTCTCTAGACTTTTACAATGAGCAGTTCTTC. V is TRBV7-2 and J is TRBJ2-1; D uncertain. The germline V gene has CDR1 SGHTA and CDR2 FQGNSA. The CDR3 sequence is 14 residues long. V shed 4 bases and J shed 4 bases, with 11 bases lying between them. Complete variable domain (other parts from reference TRBV7-2 and TRBJ2-1): GAGVSQSPSNKVTEKGKDVELRCDPISGHTALYWYRQSLGQGLEFLIYFQGNSAPDKSGLPSDRFSAERTGGSVSTLTIQRTQQEDSAVYLCASSSLDFYNEQFFGPGTRLTVL.

V gene TRBV7-6 combines with J gene TRBJ2-5; D is possibly TRBD2 (7 bases). This CDR3 is 14 amino acids long. V shed 3 bases and J shed 5 bases, with 13 bases lying between them. Germline assignment: CDR1 SGHVS and CDR2 FNYEAQ. As DNA, the CDR3 is TGTGCCAGCAGCTTGGGGGGGGGCACCGAGACCCAGTACTTC. Translation gives CASSLGGGTETQYF.

This chain links TRBV5-4 with TRBJ1-1, with 7 nucleotides matching TRBD1. The CDR3 runs 14 residues. Trimming removed 1 base from V and 7 bases from J; junction bases left unmatched: 7. Germline assignment: CDR1 SGHNT and CDR2 YYREEE (reference sequence). This CDR3 is CASSLPTGKLEAFF. CDR3 sequence (DNA): TGTGCCAGCAGCTTGCCGACAGGGAAACTTGAAGCTTTCTTT.

The chain employs TRBV5-4 and TRBJ2-5; 8 bases are shared with TRBD1. The length of the CDR3 is 16 residues. The trim removed 3 bases at V and 2 bases at J, leaving 9 bases unmatched. Looked up from germline, CDR1 is SGHNT and CDR2 is YYREEE (reference sequence). The CDR3, as DNA: TGTGCCAGCAGCTCAGGACAGGGTGTGAGGCAAGAGACCCAGTACTTC. Translated: CASSSGQGVRQETQYF.

This clonotype was seen only a few times. The chain carries TRBV9 and TRBJ2-5, with D perhaps given as TRBD1 or TRBD2 (5 bases each). The CDR3 contains 14 residues. CDR1 and CDR2 (germline): SGDLS, YYNGEE. Trimming removed 0 bases at V and 1 base at J, with 7 bases between. Written as DNA, the CDR3 is TGTGCCAGCAGCGTAGGGGGGACCCAAGAGACCCAGTACTTC. Translation: CASSVGGTQETQYF.

The chain couples TRBV20-1 to TRBJ2-7; the match to TRBD2 covers 10 bases. J was trimmed by 2 bases and V by 6 bases; bases with no gene match: 16. Germline values: CDR1 DFQATT, CDR2 SNEGSKA (reference sequence). The CDR3 contains 17 residues. The CDR3 region is CSAPGVSLAGETYEQYF. CDR3 in DNA: TGCAGTGCCCCCGGCGTGAGCCTAGCGGGAGAGACCTACGAGCAGTACTTC.

This clonotype showed up just once. The chain couples TRBV4-1 to TRBJ2-1; 11 bases map to TRBD2. J gave up 0 bases and V 2 bases, and 6 bases lay outside the gene matches. This CDR3 region has 18 residues. Germline V gene sequence: CDR1 MGHRA, CDR2 YSYEKL. CDR3 amino acids: CASSQWTSGWGSYNEQFF. DNA for the CDR3: TGCGCCAGCAGCCAATGGACTAGCGGGTGGGGCTCCTACAATGAGCAGTTCTTC.

The CDR3 DNA is TGTGCCAGCAGCGACCGACTTTTAGATACGCAGTATTTT. Translated, it gives CASSDRLLDTQYF. The V call is TRBV2, the J call TRBJ2-3; D is ambiguous. The CDR3 length is 13 residues. Per the germline V gene, CDR1 is SNHLY and CDR2 is FYNNEI. Trimming cost V 6 bases and J 5 bases, with 12 bases left between them. The full variable domain, with the rest looked up from reference TRBV2 and TRBJ2-3, is EPEVTQTPSHQVTQMGQEVILRCVPISNHLYFYWYRQILGQKVEFLVSFYNNEISEKSEIFDDQFSVERPDGSNFTLKIRSTKLEDSAMYFCASSDRLLDTQYFGPGTRLTVL.

This clonotype has more than one count but fewer than ten. This chain connects TRBV24-1 to TRBJ2-5; 9 bases are shared with TRBD1. After removal of 2 bases from V and 4 bases from J, the junction contained 4 bases not matched to a gene. The CDR3 length is 15 residues. From germline, CDR1 is KGHDR and CDR2 SFDVKD. The CDR3 is CATSDSGQGGETQYF. The CDR3 DNA reads as TGTGCCACCAGTGATTCGGGACAGGGTGGAGAGACCCAGTACTTC.